This T cell receptor beta chain was captured in a study of T-cell memory formation after mild COVID-19. CDR1 and CDR2 (germline): SGHRS, YFSETQ. The CDR3 length is 14 residues. V was trimmed by 4 bases and J by 4 bases, leaving 11 bases between them. This clonotype was recorded a few times. Libraries for TCRalpha and TCRbeta carried sample barcodes and unique molecular identifiers via 5'RACE. Each CDR3 protein is one row after TCRdb ran MiXCR on the 5' RACE reads. The sample includes roughly 340,000 distinct CDR3 sequences, 20% of them seen just once. This rearrangement joins TRBV5-1 to TRBJ1-4; D gene ambiguous. The sequence was obtained from a man between 18 and 35 years old who had mild COVID-19 (a few samples of this study predate the infection). Cell type and time point are not known. Sequenced material: PBMCs or a T cell subset sorted from them (not recorded which). CDR3 protein: CASSAVPVNEKLFF. As DNA, the CDR3 is TGCGCCAGCAGCGCGGTTCCGGTTAATGAAAAACTGTTTTTT.